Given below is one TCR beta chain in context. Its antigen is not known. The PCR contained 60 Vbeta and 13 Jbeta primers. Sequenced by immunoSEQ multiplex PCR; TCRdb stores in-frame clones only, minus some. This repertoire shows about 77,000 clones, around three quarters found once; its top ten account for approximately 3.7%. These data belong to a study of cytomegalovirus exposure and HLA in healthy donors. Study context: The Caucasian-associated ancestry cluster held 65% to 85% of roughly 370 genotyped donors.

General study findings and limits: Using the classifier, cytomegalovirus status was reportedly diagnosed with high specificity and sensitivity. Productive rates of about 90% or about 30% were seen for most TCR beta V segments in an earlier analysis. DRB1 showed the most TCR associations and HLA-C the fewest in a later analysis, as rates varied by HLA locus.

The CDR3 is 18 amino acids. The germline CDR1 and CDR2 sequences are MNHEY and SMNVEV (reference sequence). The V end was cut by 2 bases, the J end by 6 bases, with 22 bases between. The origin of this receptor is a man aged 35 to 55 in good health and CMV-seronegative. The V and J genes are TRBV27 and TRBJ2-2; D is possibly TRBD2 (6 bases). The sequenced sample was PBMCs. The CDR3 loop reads CASSLRLYPGEVAGELFF. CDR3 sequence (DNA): TGTGCCAGCAGTTTACGGCTCTACCCCGGGGAGGTTGCCGGGGAGCTGTTTTTT.